Listed below are T cell receptor beta chains from one sample, sequenced in a study of cytomegalovirus exposure and HLA in healthy donors. The assay was immunoSEQ multiplex PCR, and TCRdb's table has in-frame clones only and misses some. Among about 190,000 clones listed, roughly three quarters were seen once. Source material: PBMCs. Source of these receptors: a woman between 18 and 30 years old in good health and CMV-seronegative. The CDR3 runs from the conserved cysteine through the conserved F or W. A D gene is named only where the DNA matches it firmly. A row's size may be missing; if present it is once, few, many or a size class.

.,TRBD1,TRBJ2-6,TRBV5-1,TGCGCCAGCAGCAAACAGGGGTCCGGGGCCAACGTCCTGACTTTC,CASSKQGSGANVLTF
.,.,TRBJ2-7,TRBV18,TGTGCCAGCTCACAGCTAGCGTACTCCTACGAGCAGTACTTC,CASSQLAYSYEQYF
few,.,TRBJ1-3,TRBV14,TGTGCCAGCAGCAAGGGACACCCACTCTCTGGAAACACCATATATTTT,CASSKGHPLSGNTIYF
once,.,TRBJ2-7,TRBV15,TGTGCCACCAGCAGAGACAGGGTGGTGAGTGAGCAGTACTTC,CATSRDRVVSEQYF
.,TRBD1,TRBJ1-5,TRBV19,TGTGCCAGTAGAGGACAGGGGAACTATCAGCCCCAGCATTTT,CASRGQGNYQPQHF
.,TRBD1,TRBJ2-2,TRBV30,TGTGCCTGGAGGAACAGGGGAAAATGGGAGCTGTTTTTT,CAWRNRGKWELFF
.,TRBD2,TRBJ2-7,TRBV28,TGTGCCAGCACCGACGGACTAGCGGGAGACTACGAGCAGTACTTC,CASTDGLAGDYEQYF
once,.,TRBJ1-1,TRBV6-5,TGTGCCAGCAGTAAGACAGGGAACACTGAAGCTTTCTTT,CASSKTGNTEAFF
.,.,TRBJ2-1,TRBV6-6,TGTGCCAGCAGTGACCGGAACAGTGAGCAGTTCTTC,CASSDRNSEQFF
few,TRBD1,TRBJ2-2,TRBV7-6,TGTGCCAGCAGCTTAGCAGTAAAGGGGGCCGTCGGGGAGCTGTTTTTT,CASSLAVKGAVGELFF
few,.,TRBJ1-4,TRBV28,TGTGCCAGCAGTTTATGGCCGACGGGGGGCGAACCCTCGTACGAAAAACTGTTTTTT,CASSLWPTGGEPSYEKLFF